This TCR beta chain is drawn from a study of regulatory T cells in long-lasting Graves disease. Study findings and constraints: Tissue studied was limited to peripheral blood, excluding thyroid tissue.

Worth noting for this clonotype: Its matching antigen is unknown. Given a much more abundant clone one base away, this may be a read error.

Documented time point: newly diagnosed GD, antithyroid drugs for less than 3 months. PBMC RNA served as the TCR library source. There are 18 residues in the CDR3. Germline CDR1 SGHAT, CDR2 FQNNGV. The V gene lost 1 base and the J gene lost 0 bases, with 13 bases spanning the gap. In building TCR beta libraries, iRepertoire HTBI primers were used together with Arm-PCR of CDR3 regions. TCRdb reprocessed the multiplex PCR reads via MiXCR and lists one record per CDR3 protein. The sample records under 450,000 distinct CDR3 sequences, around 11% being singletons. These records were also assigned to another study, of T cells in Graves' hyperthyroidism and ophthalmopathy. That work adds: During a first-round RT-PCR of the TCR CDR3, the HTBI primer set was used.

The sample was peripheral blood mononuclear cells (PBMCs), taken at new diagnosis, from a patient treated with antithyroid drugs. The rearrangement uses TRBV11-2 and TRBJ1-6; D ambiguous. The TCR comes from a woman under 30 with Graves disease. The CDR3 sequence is CASSLAQATNSYNSPLHF. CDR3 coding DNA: TGTGCCAGCAGCTTAGCGCAGGCTACTAACTCCTATAATTCACCCCTCCACTTT.